This T cell receptor (beta chain) was documented in a study of blood T cell repertoires in COVID-19. At the level of the study: Spain, Italy and the United States supplied samples that represented acute and convalescent COVID-19. Nucleic acid was either cDNA or gDNA, and it came from T cells, B-cell-depleted T cells, or PBMCs.

This table comes from immunoSEQ multiplex PCR, and its TCRdb copy is limited to in-frame clones, with some not included. The sample contains 650,000 to 800,000 clones, about 90% of which appear only once. This CDR3 region has 16 residues. Trimming pared 4 bases from V and 1 base from J, leaving 18 bases between. Germline CDR1 and CDR2: SGHNT and YYREEE (reference sequence). The clonotype originates from a woman aged 18-35 years with acute or convalescent COVID-19. V gene TRBV5-4 combines with J gene TRBJ2-7; D perhaps matches TRBD1 (5 bases). The sample taken for sequencing was peripheral blood. The CDR3 loop reads CASSKGQRGLSYEQYF. CDR3 in DNA: TGTGCCAGCAGCAAAGGTCAAAGGGGCTTGTCCTACGAGCAGTACTTC.